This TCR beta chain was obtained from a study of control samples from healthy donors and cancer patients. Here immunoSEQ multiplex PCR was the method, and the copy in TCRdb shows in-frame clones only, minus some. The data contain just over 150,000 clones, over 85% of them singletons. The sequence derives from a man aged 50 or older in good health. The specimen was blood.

Written as DNA, the CDR3 is TGTGCCAGCAGCTTAGGGTACCGGTCCGAGCAGTACTTC. Translating gives CASSLGYRSEQYF. V is TRBV11-2 and J is TRBJ2-7, with D hard to call. The CDR3 covers 13 residues. The germline CDR1 and CDR2 sequences are SGHAT and FQNNGV. V lost 1 base and J lost 6, with 10 bases in between. The full variable domain, with the rest looked up from reference TRBV11-2 and TRBJ2-7, is EAGVAQSPRYKIIEKRQSVAFWCNPISGHATLYWYQQILGQGPKLLIQFQNNGVVDDSQLPKDRFSAERLKGVDSTLKIQPAKLEDSAVYLCASSLGYRSEQYFGPGTRLTVT.